This is a list of T cell receptor beta chains from one sample in a study of T cell responses to AZD1222 COVID-19 vaccine. Here immunoSEQ multiplex PCR was the method, and the copy in TCRdb shows in-frame clones only, minus some. The data contain approximately 98,000 clones, approximately 89% of them singletons. Material: peripheral blood, obtained on day 0 of MenACWY control vaccination. The receptors come from an adult in good health. Both conserved end residues are part of each CDR3. Each record gives: clone size, V gene, D gene, J gene, CDR3 DNA, CDR3 protein. D genes are given only for firm matches. Where a row states a size, it is once, few, many or the class of an expanded clone; other rows omit it.

abundance: NA; v_gene: TRBV4-2; d_gene: NA; j_gene: TRBJ1-4; CDR3nt: TGTGCCAGCAGCCAAGATACTGGGGGGACAACTAATGAAAAACTGTTTTTT; CDR3aa: CASSQDTGGTTNEKLFF
abundance: NA; v_gene: TRBV7-2; d_gene: NA; j_gene: TRBJ2-7; CDR3nt: TGTGCCAGCAGCTTAGGGACAGTCTACGAGCAGTACTTC; CDR3aa: CASSLGTVYEQYF
abundance: NA; v_gene: TRBV29-1; d_gene: NA; j_gene: TRBJ2-7; CDR3nt: TGCAGCGTTGAATATAGGGGGAGCGGCGAGCAGTACTTC; CDR3aa: CSVEYRGSGEQYF
abundance: NA; v_gene: TRBV4-1; d_gene: NA; j_gene: TRBJ2-7; CDR3nt: TGCGCCAGCAGCCAAGTTCCAGGGGAACTCTACGAGCAGTACTTC; CDR3aa: CASSQVPGELYEQYF
abundance: NA; v_gene: TRBV4-2; d_gene: TRBD2; j_gene: TRBJ2-7; CDR3nt: TGTGCCAGCAGCCAAGCGGGGGGTGGCGAGCAGTACTTC; CDR3aa: CASSQAGGGEQYF
abundance: NA; v_gene: TRBV30; d_gene: TRBD1; j_gene: TRBJ1-1; CDR3nt: TGTGCCTGGAGTGGACAGGGGGCTGAAGCTTTCTTT; CDR3aa: CAWSGQGAEAFF
abundance: once; v_gene: TRBV10-3; d_gene: NA; j_gene: TRBJ1-3; CDR3nt: TGTGCCATCAGTTCGGTGAATAGCGCCATATATTTT; CDR3aa: CAISSVNSAIYF
abundance: NA; v_gene: TRBV30; d_gene: NA; j_gene: TRBJ1-3; CDR3nt: TGTGCCTGGAGTGTCTCCGGGTCCTCTGGAAACACCATATATTTT; CDR3aa: CAWSVSGSSGNTIYF
abundance: few; v_gene: TRBV7-3; d_gene: NA; j_gene: TRBJ2-1; CDR3nt: TGTGCCAGCAGCTTAGGGGCAGGGGAATCCTATGAGCAGTTCTTC; CDR3aa: CASSLGAGESYEQFF
abundance: NA; v_gene: TRBV28; d_gene: NA; j_gene: TRBJ2-7; CDR3nt: TGTGCCAGCAGTCCCCCGGACTGGTCCGACGAGCAGTACTTC; CDR3aa: CASSPPDWSDEQYF
abundance: NA; v_gene: TRBV4-2; d_gene: NA; j_gene: TRBJ1-2; CDR3nt: TGTGCCAGCAGCCAAGATTCGTTTTCTCTCGACTATGGCTACACCTTC; CDR3aa: CASSQDSFSLDYGYTF
abundance: NA; v_gene: TRBV9; d_gene: NA; j_gene: TRBJ2-2; CDR3nt: TGTGCCAGCAGCTTGGGACCAAACACCGGGGAGCTGTTTTTT; CDR3aa: CASSLGPNTGELFF
abundance: once; v_gene: TRBV5-1; d_gene: NA; j_gene: TRBJ1-4; CDR3nt: TGCGCCAGCAGCCTGGACAGCAGAAATGAAAAACTGTTTTTT; CDR3aa: CASSLDSRNEKLFF
abundance: NA; v_gene: TRBV3-1/TRBV3-2; d_gene: TRBD2; j_gene: TRBJ2-1; CDR3nt: TGTGCCAGCAGCCAAGATTTCGGGGGGGCCTCGGTCTTC; CDR3aa: CASSQDFGGASVF
abundance: NA; v_gene: TRBV7-2; d_gene: NA; j_gene: TRBJ2-7; CDR3nt: TGTGCCAGCAGCTTTCCCGACCGCCACTACGAGCAGTACTTC; CDR3aa: CASSFPDRHYEQYF
abundance: NA; v_gene: TRBV5-5; d_gene: NA; j_gene: TRBJ1-1; CDR3nt: TGTGCCAGCAGCTTGCTGGTGGGCACTGAAGCTTTCTTT; CDR3aa: CASSLLVGTEAFF
abundance: NA; v_gene: TRBV7-9; d_gene: NA; j_gene: TRBJ2-1; CDR3nt: TGTGCCAGCAGCTTGAGGGAGAATGAGCAGTTCTTC; CDR3aa: CASSLRENEQFF
abundance: NA; v_gene: TRBV19; d_gene: NA; j_gene: TRBJ2-1; CDR3nt: TGTGCCAGTAGTCCGGTTGGCTACAATGAGCAGTTCTTC; CDR3aa: CASSPVGYNEQFF
abundance: NA; v_gene: TRBV7-9; d_gene: NA; j_gene: TRBJ2-2; CDR3nt: TGTGCCAGCAGCTTAGCTACAGGAAACACCGGGGAGCTGTTTTTT; CDR3aa: CASSLATGNTGELFF
abundance: NA; v_gene: TRBV19; d_gene: NA; j_gene: TRBJ1-5; CDR3nt: TGTGCCAGTAGTACCCTCAATCAGCCCCAGCATTTT; CDR3aa: CASSTLNQPQHF
abundance: NA; v_gene: TRBV15; d_gene: NA; j_gene: TRBJ2-1; CDR3nt: TGTGCCACCAGCAGCCTGTCGGAGGAGCAGTTCTTC; CDR3aa: CATSSLSEEQFF
abundance: once; v_gene: TRBV19; d_gene: TRBD1; j_gene: TRBJ1-5; CDR3nt: TGTGCCAGTAGTATCATTGGGTTCGAGGCTGGACAGGGGCCTTGGGGCAATCAGCCCCAGCATTTT; CDR3aa: CASSIIGFEAGQGPWGNQPQHF
abundance: NA; v_gene: TRBV2; d_gene: TRBD1; j_gene: TRBJ1-6; CDR3nt: TGTGCCAGCAGGACAGGGGTGGAAAATTCACCCCTCCACTTT; CDR3aa: CASRTGVENSPLHF
abundance: NA; v_gene: TRBV27; d_gene: TRBD1; j_gene: TRBJ1-1; CDR3nt: TGTGCCAGCAGTCCCAGGGGGGCCGGGAACACTGAAGCTTTCTTT; CDR3aa: CASSPRGAGNTEAFF
abundance: NA; v_gene: TRBV5-6; d_gene: TRBD1; j_gene: TRBJ2-7; CDR3nt: TGTGCCAGCAGCACGGGACAGCAACCATCCTACGAGCAGTACTTC; CDR3aa: CASSTGQQPSYEQYF
abundance: once; v_gene: TRBV2; d_gene: NA; j_gene: TRBJ2-1; CDR3nt: TGTGCCAGCAGTGTAAGCAGGGTTGAGCAGTTCTTC; CDR3aa: CASSVSRVEQFF
abundance: NA; v_gene: TRBV6-1; d_gene: NA; j_gene: TRBJ1-2; CDR3nt: TGTGCCAGCAGTGAAGAGGGGGGCAGGCGAACCTATGGCTACACCTTC; CDR3aa: CASSEEGGRRTYGYTF
abundance: NA; v_gene: TRBV6-5; d_gene: NA; j_gene: TRBJ2-3; CDR3nt: TGTGCCAGCAGCCACACTAAGAGCACAGATACGCAGTATTTT; CDR3aa: CASSHTKSTDTQYF
abundance: NA; v_gene: TRBV7-3; d_gene: NA; j_gene: TRBJ1-1; CDR3nt: TGTGCCAGCAGCTTAATGAGTGGGAGTGGTACTGAAGCTTTCTTT; CDR3aa: CASSLMSGSGTEAFF
abundance: NA; v_gene: TRBV3-1/TRBV3-2; d_gene: NA; j_gene: TRBJ1-2; CDR3nt: TGTGCCAGCAGCCAAGAACGCGGGACGGAACGCTATGGCTACACCTTC; CDR3aa: CASSQERGTERYGYTF
abundance: NA; v_gene: TRBV6-2/TRBV6-3; d_gene: NA; j_gene: TRBJ2-7; CDR3nt: TGTGCCAGCAGTTACGGGGCAGGGGGGTACTACGAGCAGTACTTC; CDR3aa: CASSYGAGGYYEQYF
abundance: NA; v_gene: TRBV11-2; d_gene: TRBD2; j_gene: TRBJ2-5; CDR3nt: TGTGCCAGCAGCTTAACCCCCTCCCTAGCGGGGGGACGGGAGACCCAGTACTTC; CDR3aa: CASSLTPSLAGGRETQYF
abundance: once; v_gene: TRBV12-3/TRBV12-4; d_gene: TRBD2; j_gene: TRBJ2-2; CDR3nt: TGTGCCAGCAGGACTAGCAGGACCGGGGAGCTGTTTTTT; CDR3aa: CASRTSRTGELFF
abundance: NA; v_gene: TRBV5-4; d_gene: TRBD1; j_gene: TRBJ1-6; CDR3nt: TGTGCCAGCAGCCCCGGGACAGGGGCTTCGTTTGAGGTCTTT; CDR3aa: CASSPGTGASFEVF
abundance: NA; v_gene: TRBV10-2; d_gene: NA; j_gene: TRBJ1-1; CDR3nt: TGCGCCAGCAGTGAGTCTAGAGGGGGCACTGAAGCTTTCTTT; CDR3aa: CASSESRGGTEAFF
abundance: NA; v_gene: TRBV30; d_gene: NA; j_gene: TRBJ1-4; CDR3nt: TGTGCCTGGAGTATACAGGGTTTGGCGACTAATGAAAAACTGTTTTTT; CDR3aa: CAWSIQGLATNEKLFF
abundance: NA; v_gene: TRBV5-1; d_gene: NA; j_gene: TRBJ2-1; CDR3nt: TGCGCCAGCAGCTTCATCAATGAGCAGTTCTTC; CDR3aa: CASSFINEQFF
abundance: NA; v_gene: TRBV30; d_gene: TRBD1; j_gene: TRBJ1-3; CDR3nt: TGTGCCTGGAAACGGGACAGGGGGCCTGGAAACACCATATATTTT; CDR3aa: CAWKRDRGPGNTIYF
abundance: few; v_gene: TRBV7-3; d_gene: NA; j_gene: TRBJ1-1; CDR3nt: TGTGCCAGCAGCCCATTACGCCTCCGGGATGGTGAAGCTTTCTTT; CDR3aa: CASSPLRLRDGEAFF
abundance: NA; v_gene: TRBV9; d_gene: TRBD2; j_gene: TRBJ2-5; CDR3nt: TGTGCCCGCAGCGGGCGGGGGGGCCAAGAGACCCAGTACTTC; CDR3aa: CARSGRGGQETQYF
abundance: NA; v_gene: TRBV6-5; d_gene: NA; j_gene: TRBJ1-5; CDR3nt: TGTGCCAGCAGTTACTATGGGGATCAGCCCCAGCATTTT; CDR3aa: CASSYYGDQPQHF
abundance: NA; v_gene: TRBV12-3/TRBV12-4; d_gene: NA; j_gene: TRBJ2-5; CDR3nt: TGTGCCAGCACCAATATTAATACGGAGACCCAGTACTTC; CDR3aa: CASTNINTETQYF
abundance: NA; v_gene: TRBV7-2; d_gene: TRBD2; j_gene: TRBJ2-3; CDR3nt: TGTGCCAGCAGCTCCTCACTAGCGGGGGGGAGCACAGATACGCAGTATTTT; CDR3aa: CASSSSLAGGSTDTQYF
abundance: NA; v_gene: TRBV6-6; d_gene: NA; j_gene: TRBJ2-2; CDR3nt: TGTGCCAGCAGTTACGACCAAGATCACACCGGGGAGCTGTTTTTT; CDR3aa: CASSYDQDHTGELFF
abundance: NA; v_gene: TRBV15; d_gene: TRBD2; j_gene: TRBJ2-1; CDR3nt: TGTGCCACCAGCAGACTTATAGCGGGGGGTTTCAATGAGCAGTTCTTC; CDR3aa: CATSRLIAGGFNEQFF
abundance: NA; v_gene: TRBV28; d_gene: TRBD1; j_gene: TRBJ2-3; CDR3nt: TGTGCCAGCAGTTTGCCAGGGGGATTTGATACGCAGTATTTT; CDR3aa: CASSLPGGFDTQYF
abundance: NA; v_gene: TRBV19; d_gene: NA; j_gene: TRBJ2-3; CDR3nt: TGTGCCAGTAGTATAAGGCCTGAGGGGTCTTGGGGAGATACGCAGTATTTT; CDR3aa: CASSIRPEGSWGDTQYF
abundance: NA; v_gene: TRBV19; d_gene: TRBD1; j_gene: TRBJ1-2; CDR3nt: TGTGCCAGTAGTATAAAGGGGGCTTATGGCTACACCTTC; CDR3aa: CASSIKGAYGYTF
abundance: NA; v_gene: TRBV9; d_gene: TRBD2; j_gene: TRBJ2-3; CDR3nt: TGTGCCAGCAGCGTTGGCGGGGGGGCGCCAGATACGCAGTATTTT; CDR3aa: CASSVGGGAPDTQYF
abundance: NA; v_gene: TRBV4-2; d_gene: TRBD2; j_gene: TRBJ2-7; CDR3nt: TGTGCCAGCAGCCTCCTCCAAGGTAGCGGGGACTACGAGCAGTACTTC; CDR3aa: CASSLLQGSGDYEQYF
abundance: NA; v_gene: TRBV30; d_gene: NA; j_gene: TRBJ2-7; CDR3nt: TGTGCCTGGAGGGGCAGGGGTGATGAGCAGTACTTC; CDR3aa: CAWRGRGDEQYF
abundance: NA; v_gene: TRBV9; d_gene: NA; j_gene: TRBJ1-6; CDR3nt: TGTGCCAGCAGCGGAGGGACAACTGGCGGGGATTCACCCCTCCACTTT; CDR3aa: CASSGGTTGGDSPLHF